Below are 21 T cell receptor beta chains sequenced from a single sample in a study of Ad26.COV2.S vaccination and SARS-CoV-2 variants. Profiling relied on immunoSEQ multiplex PCR, and the TCRdb table lists in-frame clones only, not all of them. Of 320,000 or so clones in the sample, approximately 87% were seen once. Treatment indicated: 15 to 20 received Ad26.COV2.S at low or high dose, single or two shots; a few received placebo; per-sample allocation not given. Collection of samples fell on day 63 after the first vaccine or placebo injection. The sequenced sample was peripheral blood, obtained in a trial of Ad26.COV2.S vaccine versus placebo. All receptors come from a person aged 18-65 years who received the Ad26.COV2.S COVID-19 vaccine or a placebo.

This CDR3 is CASSMGLGSYNEQFF. CDR3 DNA sequence: TGTGCCAGTAGTATGGGACTAGGTTCCTACAATGAGCAGTTCTTC. The rearrangement joins TRBV19 to TRBJ2-1, with 8 bases identical to TRBD2. V lost 3 bases and J lost 1; bases outside the gene matches: 2. This CDR3 contains 15 residues. CDR1 and CDR2 (germline): LNHDA, SQIVND (reference sequence).

The chain carries TRBV27 and TRBJ1-1; D gene ambiguous. The germline V gene has CDR1 MNHEY and CDR2 SMNVEV (reference sequence). The CDR3 is 15 residues long. Between the trimmed V and J ends, which lost 3 bases and 3 bases, there was a span of 14 bases. This CDR3 reads CASSFSSDLHTEAFF. Written as DNA, the CDR3 is TGTGCCAGCAGTTTCTCTTCGGACCTCCACACTGAAGCTTTCTTT.

The chain has TRBV5-1 and TRBJ1-1, with D perhaps TRBD1 (6 bases). The CDR3 spans 13 residues. The V and J ends lost 10 bases and 3 bases respectively, with 16 bases between them. Germline CDR1 SGHRS, CDR2 YFSETQ. The CDR3 loop reads CASGGRGDTEAFF. The CDR3, as DNA: TGCGCCTCCGGCGGCAGGGGTGACACTGAAGCTTTCTTT.

The rearrangement joins TRBV14 to TRBJ1-2; TRBD1 is a possible D gene (5 bases). This CDR3 has 13 residues. V was shortened by 5 bases and J by 4 bases, with 11 bases between the two germline ends. Germline CDR1 and CDR2: SGHDN and FVKESK. The CDR3 here is CASSADISYGYTF. The CDR3 nucleotides read TGTGCCAGCAGCGCGGACATAAGCTATGGCTACACCTTC.

This clone has just one count. The CDR3 DNA is TGCGCCAGCAGCTTGGACACAGCAACCACAGATACGCAGTATTTT. It codes for CASSLDTATTDTQYF. This chain links TRBV5-1 with TRBJ2-3; D remains ambiguous. The CDR3 is 15 amino acids. Germline CDR1 SGHRS, CDR2 YFSETQ. V was shortened by 0 bases and J by 2 bases, with 10 bases between the two germline ends.

This clone was counted once. The V gene is TRBV9, the J gene TRBJ1-5; tentative D call: TRBD1 (5 bases). Trimming removed 7 bases at V and 7 bases at J, with 18 bases between. Germline V gene lookup returns CDR1 SGDLS and CDR2 YYNGEE. The CDR3 contains 14 residues. The CDR3 bases are TGTGCCAGCGGAGGGGAACAGGTCGGACAGCCCCAGCATTTT. Encoded protein: CASGGEQVGQPQHF. Variable domain in full (rest from reference TRBV9 and TRBJ1-5): DSGVTQTPKHLITATGQRVTLRCSPRSGDLSVYWYQQSLDQGLQFLIQYYNGEERAKGNILERFSAQQFPDLHSELNLSSLELGDSALYFCASGGEQVGQPQHFGDGTRLSIL.

A single count supports this clone. The V gene is TRBV27, the J gene TRBJ1-2, with no clear D. Germline lookup yields CDR1 MNHEY and CDR2 SMNVEV (reference sequence). Trimming cost V 8 bases and J 3 bases, with 19 bases left between them. This CDR3 region has 15 residues. The DNA for the CDR3 is TGTGCCAGCTCCCCCCCCGGCAGTTCTTACTATGGCTACACCTTC. Translating it yields CASSPPGSSYYGYTF.

This clone has just a few counts. The rearrangement uses TRBV19 and TRBJ1-2; 7 bases map to TRBD1. CDR1 LNHDA and CDR2 SQIVND come from the germline V gene (reference sequence). The V gene end was trimmed by 10 bases and the J gene end by 4 bases; junction bases not matched to a gene: 6. The CDR3 is 12 residues long. The CDR3 spells CATRGGTYGYTF. DNA for the CDR3: TGTGCCACCAGGGGGGGAACCTATGGCTACACCTTC.

V usage is TRBV14 and J usage is TRBJ1-2, with 7 positions matching TRBD1. Trimming removed 0 bases from V and 2 bases from J; junction bases left unmatched: 3. The CDR3 is 15 residues long. The germline gives CDR1 SGHDN, CDR2 FVKESK. CDR3 region: CASSQEAGGNYGYTF. The CDR3 coding sequence is TGTGCCAGCAGCCAAGAGGCAGGGGGGAACTATGGCTACACCTTC.

About this clone: At one of its ends the junction is not consistent with the germline gene, which may arise from a read error. V gene TRBV13 combines with J gene TRBJ1-5; a weak D match, TRBD1 (6 bases). The CDR3 has 17 residues. Germline-derived CDR1 and CDR2 are PRHDT and FYEKMQ (reference sequence). CDR3 in amino acids: CARSIGEGGGFNQPQHF. As DNA, the CDR3 is TGTGCCCGCAGCATTGGGGAAGGGGGGGGCTTCAATCAGCCCCAGCATTTT.

This rearrangement joins TRBV2 to TRBJ2-5; D not certain. Germline CDR1 and CDR2: SNHLY and FYNNEI. The CDR3 contains 13 residues. Trimming removed 7 bases from V and 2 bases from J, with 11 bases in between. In DNA form, the CDR3 reads TGTGCCAGCAAGAGTCTCCCGCAAGAGACCCAGTACTTC. Protein sequence: CASKSLPQETQYF.

The CDR3 protein is CASSDPPANEQFF. CDR3 DNA: TGTGCCAGCAGCGACCCCCCAGCAAATGAGCAGTTCTTC. The chain carries TRBV9 and TRBJ2-1; no clear D. Germline CDR1 is SGDLS and CDR2 is YYNGEE. The CDR3 loop spans 13 amino acids. With 3 bases removed from V and 7 bases from J, the gap between germline ends came to 11 bases.

The rearrangement joins TRBV6-5 to TRBJ1-5; 9 bases are a match to TRBD1. This CDR3 region has 15 residues. Germline CDR1 MNHEY, CDR2 SVGAGI. Germline trimming cut 0 bases from V and 6 bases from J; bases unmatched to any gene: 3. DNA for the CDR3: TGTGCCAGCAGTTACTCGGGACAGGGTGGTCAGCCCCAGCATTTT. Translating it yields CASSYSGQGGQPQHF.

The chain combines TRBV7-2 with TRBJ2-1; D uncertain. The V gene lost 1 base and the J gene lost 4 bases, with 11 bases spanning the gap. In germline, CDR1 is SGHTA, CDR2 FQGNSA. CDR3 size: 15 residues. Here the CDR3 DNA reads TGTGCCAGCAGCTTAGGCCAGGTTTCTTACAATGAGCAGTTCTTC. Translating gives CASSLGQVSYNEQFF.

The chain combines TRBV3-1 (or the pseudogene TRBV3-2) with TRBJ1-5, with a weak D call TRBD1 (6 bases). V was shortened by 0 bases and J by 2 bases, with 14 bases between the two germline ends. CDR1 LGHDT and CDR2 YNNKEL come from the germline V gene (reference sequence). This CDR3 has 17 amino acids. The DNA of the CDR3 is TGTGCCAGCAGCCAAGATCTAGGGGGGGAGGGCAATCAGCCCCAGCATTTT. This codes for CASSQDLGGEGNQPQHF.

V usage is TRBV2 and J usage is TRBJ1-1, with D possibly matching TRBD1 (6 bases). V was pared by 6 bases and J by 5 bases, with 13 bases between. The CDR3 runs to 13 residues. Looked up from germline, CDR1 is SNHLY and CDR2 is FYNNEI. For the CDR3, the DNA is TGTGCCAGCAGCCGGGACATGTGGACTGAAGCTTTCTTT. Its protein product is CASSRDMWTEAFF.

The rearrangement links TRBV28 to TRBJ1-2, with TRBD1 identical over 8 bases. The CDR3 runs to 16 residues. CDR1 is MDHEN and CDR2 is SYDVKM in the germline V gene. The V gene end was trimmed by 6 bases and the J gene end by 7 bases; junction bases not matched to a gene: 16. DNA for the CDR3: TGTGCCAGCAGGCATATCCGGGACAGGCCCTTGGGTGGCTACACCTTC. This encodes CASRHIRDRPLGGYTF.

The genes are TRBV9 and TRBJ1-1; maybe TRBD1 (5 bases). The CDR3 contains 14 residues. The V end was cut by 6 bases, the J end by 1 base, with 13 bases between. Germline CDR1 and CDR2: SGDLS and YYNGEE. CDR3 residues: CASTARGGNTEAFF. The CDR3 DNA sequence: TGTGCCAGCACCGCCCGGGGGGGGAACACTGAAGCTTTCTTT.

The gene calls are TRBV28 and TRBJ1-1; TRBD1 aligns across 8 bases. The germline V gene encodes CDR1 MDHEN and CDR2 SYDVKM. The CDR3 contains 13 residues. The J segment lost 6 bases and the V segment lost 1 base, leaving 1 base of the junction unmatched. CDR3 DNA sequence: TGTGCCAGCAGTTTATCAGGGGGCTCTGAAGCTTTCTTT. Translated, it gives CASSLSGGSEAFF.

J is TRBJ2-6 and V is TRBV19; D is perhaps TRBD1 or TRBD2 (5 bases each). The CDR3 length is 16 residues. The ends were cut back, 5 bases at V and 0 bases at J, with 11 bases in the middle. Germline loops: CDR1 LNHDA, CDR2 SQIVND (reference sequence). The DNA for the CDR3 is TGTGCCAGTAGTGTTTCGGGGCTCTCTGGGGCCAACGTCCTGACTTTC. This sequence encodes CASSVSGLSGANVLTF. Complete variable domain (other parts from reference TRBV19 and TRBJ2-6): DGGITQSPKYLFRKEGQNVTLSCEQNLNHDAMYWYRQDPGQGLRLIYYSQIVNDFQKGDIAEGYSVSREKKESFPLTVTSAQKNPTAFYLCASSVSGLSGANVLTFGAGSRLTVL.

The V gene is TRBV3-1 (or the pseudogene TRBV3-2), the J gene TRBJ2-5, with 9 bases that match TRBD2. Germline loops: CDR1 LGHDT, CDR2 YNNKEL (reference sequence). This CDR3 spans 15 amino acids. Trimming at V came to 3 bases and at J to 5 bases, leaving 7 bases not matched to a gene. CDR3 in DNA: TGTGCCAGCAGCCAGGCGGGGGGGCCGGAGGAGACCCAGTACTTC. It yields the protein CASSQAGGPEETQYF.